The entry below describes one TCR beta chain. The data belong to a study of blood T cell repertoires in COVID-19. Study-wide context: T cells, B-cell-depleted T cells, or PBMCs supplied cDNA or gDNA.

Study processing details: Nucleated cell counts were estimated from reference gene primer amplification. TCRdb's copy holds only in-frame clones and misses some; the assay was immunoSEQ multiplex PCR. The DNA was the basis for D and trimming; V, J and clone size are from that table. Among about 210,000 clones listed, 81% were seen once. Adults between roughly 18 and 89 years of age took part from fewer than 30 US areas. Cohort assignment relied on participant-reported clinical history. Per the germline V gene, CDR1 is SGHNT and CDR2 is YYREEE (reference sequence). Trimming cost V 4 bases and J 0 bases; bases outside gene matches: 5. The CDR3 loop spans 15 amino acids.

Material for sequencing was PBMCs or T cells enriched from blood (not recorded which). V is TRBV5-4 and J is TRBJ2-7, with 9 bases identical to TRBD2. This TCR was sampled from a woman aged 45-65 years with acute COVID-19. The CDR3 nucleotides are TGTGCCAGCAGCCCGAATAGCGGGAGCTCCTACGAGCAGTACTTC. Translating it yields CASSPNSGSSYEQYF. The full variable domain, in which reference TRBV5-4 and TRBJ2-7 provide the parts outside the CDR3, is ETGVTQSPTHLIKTRGQQVTLRCSSQSGHNTVSWYQQALGQGPQFIFQYYREEENGRGNFPPRFSGLQFPNYSSELNVNALELDDSALYLCASSPNSGSSYEQYFGPGTRLTVT.